Following are 22 T cell receptor beta chains from one sample sequenced in a study of graft-versus-host responses after intestinal transplantation. Their antigens remain unidentified. Here immunoSEQ multiplex PCR was the method, and the copy in TCRdb shows in-frame clones only, minus some. This table holds more than 65,000 clones, approximately 90% found once. Sequenced here: unstimulated CD8+ T cells sorted from spleen or lymph node cells, sampled before transplant. These receptors were obtained from a human donor who was the organ donor for an intestinal transplant.

The J gene is TRBJ2-3, the V gene TRBV29-1, with TRBD1 identical over 9 bases. CDR1 SQVTM and CDR2 ANQGSEA come from the germline V gene. J was trimmed by 6 bases and V by 4 bases; bases with no gene match: 8. The CDR3 has 14 amino acids. As DNA, the CDR3 is TGCAGCGTTGCCGGGACAGGGCCCTTTGATACGCAGTATTTT. Translation: CSVAGTGPFDTQYF.

V and J are TRBV6-6 and TRBJ1-4; D remains unclear. Trimming removed 1 base from V and 0 bases from J, with 9 bases in between. The germline CDR1 and CDR2 sequences are MNHNY and SVGAGI (reference sequence). The CDR3 is 16 residues long. CDR3 in amino acids: CASSYWSRTTNEKLFF. Written as DNA, the CDR3 is TGTGCCAGCAGTTACTGGTCCCGGACAACTAATGAAAAACTGTTTTTT.

This rearrangement joins TRBV2 to TRBJ1-1; no clear D. Germline loops: CDR1 SNHLY, CDR2 FYNNEI. The CDR3 covers 11 residues. V lost 5 bases and J 13 bases, leaving 14 bases between the germline ends. Here the CDR3 reads CASSPTGKVFF. The CDR3 bases are TGTGCCAGCAGTCCCACGGGAAAAGTTTTCTTT.

The chain has TRBV21-1 and TRBJ2-1; the table's D gene call, TRBD1, was not cross checked with the DNA. TRBV21-1 counts as a pseudogene. The CDR3 consists of 17 residues. This CDR3 is CASRKRERDRGRNEQFF. DNA of the CDR3: TGTGCCAGCCGCAAACGGGAGAGGGACAGGGGGCGTAATGAGCAGTTCTTC.

The CDR3 loop is CASSLAGRNTGELFF. The CDR3 coding sequence is TGTGCCAGCAGCTTAGCAGGAAGGAACACCGGGGAGCTGTTTTTT. The V gene is TRBV11-2, the J gene TRBJ2-2, with D uncertain. The CDR3 loop spans 15 amino acids. Germline CDR1 is SGHAT and CDR2 is FQNNGV. V was shortened by 1 base and J by 1 base, with 7 bases between the two germline ends.

A single count supports this clone. The chain links TRBV7-9 to TRBJ2-5; 9 bases are a match to TRBD2. There are 14 residues in the CDR3. J lost 0 bases, V lost 7 bases, and 3 bases had no gene match. Germline V gene data show CDR1 as SEHNR and CDR2 as FQNEAQ (reference sequence). CDR3 bases: TGTGCCAGCAAAAGCGGGGGGAACCAAGAGACCCAGTACTTC. Translation gives CASKSGGNQETQYF.

This clone has a single count. The rearrangement uses TRBV11-2 and TRBJ2-2; 14 nucleotides align to TRBD2. The CDR3 extends over 19 amino acids. The germline gives CDR1 SGHAT, CDR2 FQNNGV. Germline trimming cut 2 bases from V and 4 bases from J; bases unmatched to any gene: 9. The CDR3 loop reads CASSLPGLAGGPGTGELFF. CDR3 nucleotide sequence: TGTGCCAGCAGCTTACCAGGACTAGCGGGAGGACCGGGCACCGGGGAGCTGTTTTTT.

The rearrangement uses TRBV12-2 and TRBJ2-5; TRBD1 reflects the table's D call only, with no check against the DNA. TRBV12-2 counts as a pseudogene. The CDR3 has 16 amino acids. The CDR3: CASRLAGRQGQETQYF. The CDR3 nucleotides read TGTGCAAGTCGCTTAGCGGGGAGACAGGGACAAGAGACCCAGTACTTC.

V and J are TRBV4-1 and TRBJ1-5, with 7 bases lining up with TRBD1. The CDR3 is made up of 17 amino acids. The trim removed 1 base at V and 2 bases at J, leaving 8 bases unmatched. The germline CDR1 and CDR2 sequences are MGHRA and YSYEKL. The CDR3 nucleotides are TGCGCCAGCAGCCAAGGGGGACAGATGGAAGGCAATCAGCCCCAGCATTTT. It is translated as CASSQGGQMEGNQPQHF.

Of note for this clone: The identical CDR3 is also encoded by other nucleotide sequences in the sample. The gene calls are TRBV7-9 and TRBJ1-2; D may be TRBD1 (5 bases). Trimming left V 1 base short and J 8 bases short, with 8 bases between. CDR3 size: 12 residues. The germline CDR1 and CDR2 sequences are SEHNR and FQNEAQ (reference sequence). The CDR3 protein is CASSLGGDGYTF. The CDR3 DNA is TGTGCCAGCAGCTTAGGGGGCGACGGCTACACCTTC. Full variable domain (remainder filled in from reference TRBV7-9 and TRBJ1-2): DTGVSQNPRHKITKRGQNVTFRCDPISEHNRLYWYRQTLGQGPEFLTYFQNEAQLEKSRLLSDRFSAERPKGSFSTLEIQRTEQGDSAMYLCASSLGGDGYTFGSGTRLTVV.

This clone was observed once. The rearrangement uses TRBV4-1 and TRBJ1-4; no clear D gene. The CDR3 sequence is 16 residues long. Trimming cost V 1 base and J 8 bases, with 17 bases left between them. Germline CDR1 and CDR2: MGHRA and YSYEKL. Here the CDR3 reads CASSQVHQTQQEKLFF. CDR3 bases: TGCGCCAGCAGCCAAGTACACCAAACCCAGCAAGAAAAACTGTTTTTT.

This chain joins TRBV5-4 and TRBJ2-7, with a possible D match to TRBD2 (6 bases). In germline, CDR1 is SGHNT, CDR2 YYREEE (reference sequence). The V and J ends lost 0 bases and 2 bases respectively, with 18 bases between them. This CDR3 region has 17 residues. In DNA form, the CDR3 reads TGTGCCAGCAGCTTGGGGGCGTGGCCGGGAGTGGCCTACGAGCAGTACTTC. Its translation is CASSLGAWPGVAYEQYF.

This sequence joins TRBV30 and TRBJ2-2, with D unresolved. Germline lookup yields CDR1 GTSNPN and CDR2 SVGIG (reference sequence). This CDR3 contains 11 residues. V dropped 5 bases and J dropped 3 bases, with 4 bases sitting between them. CDR3 sequence (DNA): TGTGCCTGGGCAGACACCGGGGAGCTGTTTTTT. Protein product: CAWADTGELFF.

The V call is TRBV7-2, the J call TRBJ1-4; D might be TRBD1 (6 bases). The germline V and J ends were trimmed by 5 bases and 2 bases, with 24 bases remaining between them. The germline V gene has CDR1 SGHTA and CDR2 FQGNSA. This CDR3 has 19 amino acids. The CDR3 DNA is TGTGCCAGCAGCCCCGGTTGGGCAACGGGGGCCGGGACTAATGAAAAACTGTTTTTT. It codes for CASSPGWATGAGTNEKLFF.

The chain couples TRBV13 to TRBJ2-5, with 14 bases that match TRBD2. The J call may be wrong; the DNA end is better matched by TRBJ2-7. The CDR3 is 16 residues long. Germline V lookup: CDR1 PRHDT, CDR2 FYEKMQ (reference sequence). The CDR3 DNA is TGTGCCAGCAGGGCGGGACTAGCGGGGGTCCAATACGAGCAGTACTTC. Its protein product is CASRAGLAGVQYEQYF.

The chain recombines TRBV7-6 with TRBJ1-1; tentative D call: TRBD1 (5 bases). Trimming took 2 bases from V and 1 from J, leaving 11 bases between them. The CDR3 loop spans 15 amino acids. From germline, CDR1 is SGHVS and CDR2 FNYEAQ. The CDR3 region is CASSLLTGENTEAFF. In DNA, the CDR3 is TGTGCCAGCAGCTTATTAACAGGCGAGAACACTGAAGCTTTCTTT.

This clone was counted between two and nine times. The chain joins TRBV27 to TRBJ2-7; D is unclear. Trimming cost V 4 bases and J 3 bases, with 10 bases left between them. The CDR3 is 13 amino acids. Germline V CDR1 and CDR2: MNHEY, SMNVEV (reference sequence). For the CDR3, the DNA is TGTGCCAGCAGTTACTCGGCCGACTACGAGCAGTACTTC. Its protein product is CASSYSADYEQYF.

This chain joins TRBV4-1 and TRBJ1-5; D possibly corresponds to TRBD1 (5 bases). This CDR3 region has 15 residues. Trimming removed 1 base from V and 5 bases from J, with 12 bases in between. From germline, CDR1 is MGHRA and CDR2 YSYEKL. CDR3: CASSQGDSTHQPQHF. CDR3 in DNA: TGCGCCAGCAGCCAAGGAGACAGTACCCATCAGCCCCAGCATTTT.

V is TRBV29-1 and J is TRBJ2-3, with 9 positions matching TRBD2. Germline-derived CDR1 and CDR2 are SQVTM and ANQGSEA. The CDR3 loop spans 12 amino acids. Trimming at V came to 2 bases and at J to 7 bases, leaving 1 base not matched to a gene. Here the CDR3 reads CSVELAGNTQYF. Here the CDR3 DNA reads TGCAGCGTTGAACTAGCGGGGAATACGCAGTATTTT.

The chain couples TRBV6-6 to TRBJ1-5; D unresolved. This CDR3 has 13 residues. Germline lookup yields CDR1 MNHNY and CDR2 SVGAGI (reference sequence). V was shortened by 5 bases and J by 5 bases, with 10 bases between the two germline ends. CDR3: CASSPGGDQPQHF. CDR3 sequence (DNA): TGTGCCAGCAGTCCAGGAGGCGATCAGCCCCAGCATTTT.

The rearrangement joins TRBV7-3 to TRBJ2-1; no reliable D call. V was clipped by 1 base and J by 8 bases, with 18 bases between them. The CDR3 is 16 amino acids. From germline, CDR1 is SGHTA and CDR2 FQGTGA. CDR3 sequence reads: CASSLMGNHFSDEQFF. The CDR3 nucleotides read TGTGCCAGCAGCTTAATGGGAAATCACTTCTCAGATGAGCAGTTCTTC.

V is TRBV4-1 and J is TRBJ2-5, with D hard to call. The V gene's germline CDR1 is MGHRA and CDR2 YSYEKL. The CDR3 totals 12 residues. Trimming left V 0 bases short and J 4 bases short, with 3 bases between. The CDR3 DNA sequence: TGCGCCAGCAGCCAAGATATAGAGACCCAGTACTTC. It yields the protein CASSQDIETQYF.